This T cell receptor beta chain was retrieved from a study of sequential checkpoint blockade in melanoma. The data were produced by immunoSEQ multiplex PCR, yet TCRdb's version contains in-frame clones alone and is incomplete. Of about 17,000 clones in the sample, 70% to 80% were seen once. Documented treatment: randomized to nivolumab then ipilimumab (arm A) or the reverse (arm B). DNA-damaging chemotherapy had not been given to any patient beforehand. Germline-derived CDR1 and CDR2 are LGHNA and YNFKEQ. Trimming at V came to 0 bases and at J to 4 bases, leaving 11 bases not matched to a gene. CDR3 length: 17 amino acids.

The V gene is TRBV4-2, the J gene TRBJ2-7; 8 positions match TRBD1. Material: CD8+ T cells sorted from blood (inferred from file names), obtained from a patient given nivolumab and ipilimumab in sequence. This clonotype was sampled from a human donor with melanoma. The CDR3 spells CASSQDPTGTGFYEQYF. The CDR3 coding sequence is TGTGCCAGCAGCCAAGACCCAACCGGGACAGGATTTTACGAGCAGTACTTC.